This entry lists 9 T cell receptor beta chains sequenced from one sample in a study of blood T cell repertoires in COVID-19 (dated by TCRdb to 2018 to 2021). The library was built by means of the immunoSEQ multiplex PCR assay. TCRdb stores this immuneACCESS table with in-frame sequences only. Part of the clones is absent; in the studies checked, under half of the shortfall reflects unresolved V genes, and no reason is known for the rest. The sample yields roughly 390,000 clones; around 84% were counted once. Roughly 3.9% of the sample rests with the top ten. Sequencing was carried out using peripheral blood. The origin of the receptors is a young woman with acute or convalescent COVID-19.

This chain joins TRBV10-1 and TRBJ2-1, with 11 bases lining up with TRBD2. This CDR3 is built from 14 residues. Losses at the gene ends were 3 bases for V and 12 bases for J; bases not matched to a gene: 7. Germline loops: CDR1 WNHNN, CDR2 SYGVQD (reference sequence). The CDR3 nucleotides are TGCGCCAGCAGTGATCGGATAGCGGGAGGGCCGCAGTTCTTC. Protein product: CASSDRIAGGPQFF.

The chain combines TRBV15 with TRBJ1-1, with 7 nucleotides matching TRBD1. The CDR3 sequence is 14 residues long. Germline CDR1 and CDR2: LNHNV and YYDKDF (reference sequence). The ends lost 0 bases at V and 5 bases at J; junction bases unmatched: 3. CDR3: CATSRDYRGTEAFF. The CDR3 DNA reads TGTGCCACCAGCAGAGATTACAGGGGAACTGAAGCTTTCTTT.

J is TRBJ1-3 and V is TRBV7-7; D remains ambiguous. Between the trimmed V and J ends, which lost 2 bases and 0 bases, there was a span of 8 bases. The V gene's germline CDR1 is SSHAT and CDR2 FNYEAQ (reference sequence). The CDR3 covers 15 residues. This CDR3 reads CASSLLPGSGNTIYF. In nucleotides, the CDR3 is TGTGCCAGCAGCTTATTACCGGGCTCTGGAAACACCATATATTTT. The whole variable domain, remainder taken from reference TRBV7-7 and TRBJ1-3, is GAGVSQSPRYKVTKRGQDVTLRCDPISSHATLYWYQQALGQGPEFLTYFNYEAQPDKSGLPSDRFSAERPEGSISTLTIQRTEQRDSAMYRCASSLLPGSGNTIYFGEGSWLTVV.

The chain employs TRBV13 and TRBJ1-2; no definite D call. Trimming cost V 4 bases and J 4 bases, with 13 bases left between them. The CDR3 contains 14 residues. The V gene's germline CDR1 is PRHDT and CDR2 FYEKMQ (reference sequence). The CDR3 region is CASSSRVVRYGYTF. The CDR3 DNA follows: TGTGCCAGCAGCTCCCGGGTTGTCCGCTATGGCTACACCTTC.

This chain uses TRBV12-5 with TRBJ2-7; 8 bases are a match to TRBD2. V was pared by 3 bases and J by 2 bases, with 9 bases of the junction left unmatched. Germline V CDR1 and CDR2: LGHNT, FRNRAP. There are 16 residues in the CDR3. The CDR3 DNA is TGTGCTAGTGGTTTCACCTCGGGCGGGAGGACCTACGAGCAGTACTTC. Encoded protein: CASGFTSGGRTYEQYF.

The chain joins TRBV15 to TRBJ2-3, with TRBD2 matching 7 bases. This CDR3 has 16 amino acids. Trimming removed 0 bases from V and 3 bases from J; junction bases left unmatched: 6. Germline CDR1 and CDR2: LNHNV and YYDKDF (reference sequence). The DNA of the CDR3 is TGTGCCACCAGCAGAGATTTCGTAGCGGGTACAGATACGCAGTATTTT. This gives the protein CATSRDFVAGTDTQYF.

V gene TRBV11-3 combines with J gene TRBJ1-2, with unresolved D. Trimming pared 6 bases from V and 8 bases from J, leaving 22 bases between. The CDR3 has 15 residues. Per the germline V gene, CDR1 is SGHNT and CDR2 is YENEEA. For the CDR3, the DNA is TGTGCCAGCAGTTATTTACCCCTTCCCGACATGGGCTACACCTTC. Residues: CASSYLPLPDMGYTF.

The DNA of the CDR3 is TGTGCCAGTAGTAGCCCCCCCGGGTCGAACACCGGGGAGCTGTTTTTT. Translating gives CASSSPPGSNTGELFF. The chain uses TRBV19 and TRBJ2-2; D is unresolved. Germline CDR1 and CDR2: LNHDA and SQIVND (reference sequence). The CDR3 length is 16 residues. V gave up 4 bases and J gave up 0 bases, with 12 bases separating them.

The chain employs TRBV7-3 and TRBJ2-5; 7 bases fit TRBD2. Germline V lookup: CDR1 SGHTA, CDR2 FQGTGA. The V gene end was trimmed by 5 bases and the J gene end by 4 bases; junction bases not matched to a gene: 10. The CDR3 has 15 residues. CDR3 nucleotide sequence: TGTGCCAGCAGCCTGGCGGGGGAGGTAGGAGAGACCCAGTACTTC. Translated, it gives CASSLAGEVGETQYF.